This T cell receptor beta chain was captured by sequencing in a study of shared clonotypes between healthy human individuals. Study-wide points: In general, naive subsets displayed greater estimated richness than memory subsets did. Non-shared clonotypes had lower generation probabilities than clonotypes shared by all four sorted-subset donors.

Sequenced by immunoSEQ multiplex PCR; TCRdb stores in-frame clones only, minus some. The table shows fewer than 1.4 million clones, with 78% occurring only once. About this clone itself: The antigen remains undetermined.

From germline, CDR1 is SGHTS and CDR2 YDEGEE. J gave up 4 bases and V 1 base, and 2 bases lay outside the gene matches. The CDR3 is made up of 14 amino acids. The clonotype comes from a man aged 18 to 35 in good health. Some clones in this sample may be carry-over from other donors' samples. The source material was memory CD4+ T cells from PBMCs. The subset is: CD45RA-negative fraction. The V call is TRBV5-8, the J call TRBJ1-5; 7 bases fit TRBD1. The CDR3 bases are TGTGCCAGCAGCTTGCAACAGGGGAATCAGCCCCAGCATTTT. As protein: CASSLQQGNQPQHF.